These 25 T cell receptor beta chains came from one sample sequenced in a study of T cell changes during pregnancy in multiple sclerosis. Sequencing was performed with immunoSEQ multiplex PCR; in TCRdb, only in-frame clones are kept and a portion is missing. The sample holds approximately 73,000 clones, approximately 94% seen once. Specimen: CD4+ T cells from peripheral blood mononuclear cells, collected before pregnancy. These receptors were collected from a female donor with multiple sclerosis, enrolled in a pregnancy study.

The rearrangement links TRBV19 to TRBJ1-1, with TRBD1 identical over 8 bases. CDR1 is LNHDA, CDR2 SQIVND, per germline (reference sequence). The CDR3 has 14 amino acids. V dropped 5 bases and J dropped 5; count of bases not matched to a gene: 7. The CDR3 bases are TGTGCCAGTAGTCACCAGGGGGCAGATACTGAAGCTTTCTTT. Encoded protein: CASSHQGADTEAFF.

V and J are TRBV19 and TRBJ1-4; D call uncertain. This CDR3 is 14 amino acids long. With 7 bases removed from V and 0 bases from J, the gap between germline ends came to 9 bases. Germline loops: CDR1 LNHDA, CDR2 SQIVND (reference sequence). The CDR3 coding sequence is TGTGCCAGTAAGATACTAGCAACTAATGAAAAACTGTTTTTT. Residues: CASKILATNEKLFF.

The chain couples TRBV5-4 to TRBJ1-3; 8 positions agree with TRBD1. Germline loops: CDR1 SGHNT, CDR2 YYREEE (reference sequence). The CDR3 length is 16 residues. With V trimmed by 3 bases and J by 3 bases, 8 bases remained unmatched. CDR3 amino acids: CASSSGQVLGGNTIYF. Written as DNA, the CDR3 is TGTGCCAGCAGCTCGGGACAGGTCCTTGGTGGAAACACCATATATTTT.

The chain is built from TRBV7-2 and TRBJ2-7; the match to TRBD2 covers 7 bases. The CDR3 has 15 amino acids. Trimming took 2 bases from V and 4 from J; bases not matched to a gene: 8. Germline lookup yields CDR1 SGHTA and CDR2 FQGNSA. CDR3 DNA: TGTGCCAGCAGCTTAACTAGCGATCCTCCTTACGAGCAGTACTTC. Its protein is CASSLTSDPPYEQYF.

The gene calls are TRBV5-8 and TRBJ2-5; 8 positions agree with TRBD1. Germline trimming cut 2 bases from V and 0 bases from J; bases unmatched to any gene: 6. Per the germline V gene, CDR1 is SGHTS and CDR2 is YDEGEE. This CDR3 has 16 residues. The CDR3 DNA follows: TGTGCCAGCAGCTTAGGGACAGGTCCGTACCAAGAGACCCAGTACTTC. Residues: CASSLGTGPYQETQYF.

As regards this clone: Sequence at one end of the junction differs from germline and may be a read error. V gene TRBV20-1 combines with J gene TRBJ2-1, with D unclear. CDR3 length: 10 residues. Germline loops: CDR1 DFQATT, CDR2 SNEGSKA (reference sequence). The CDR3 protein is CSASTGSLIF. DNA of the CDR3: TGCAGTGCTAGTACCGGGTCCCTGATCTTC.

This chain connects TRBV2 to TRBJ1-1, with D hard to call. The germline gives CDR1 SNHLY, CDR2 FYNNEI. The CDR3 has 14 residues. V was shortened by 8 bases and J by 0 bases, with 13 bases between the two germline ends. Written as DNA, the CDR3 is TGTGCCAGCGGTCGCCTGGGAGTGAACACTGAAGCTTTCTTT. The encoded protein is CASGRLGVNTEAFF.

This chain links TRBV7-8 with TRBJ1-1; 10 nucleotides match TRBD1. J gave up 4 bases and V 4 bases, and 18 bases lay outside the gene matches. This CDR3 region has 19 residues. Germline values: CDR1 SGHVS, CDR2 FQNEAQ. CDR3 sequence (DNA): TGTGCCAGCAGCTCAAAAGGACAATTATGGGACAGGGGCATCACTGAAGCTTTCTTT. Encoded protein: CASSSKGQLWDRGITEAFF.

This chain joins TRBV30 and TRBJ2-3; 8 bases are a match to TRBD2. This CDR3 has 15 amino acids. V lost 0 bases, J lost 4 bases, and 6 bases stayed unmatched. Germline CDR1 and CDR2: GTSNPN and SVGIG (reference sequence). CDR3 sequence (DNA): TGTGCCTGGAGTGTACAAACAGCGGGAGCAGATACGCAGTATTTT. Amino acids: CAWSVQTAGADTQYF. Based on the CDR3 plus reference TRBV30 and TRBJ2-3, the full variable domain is SQTIHQWPATLVQPVGSPLSLECTVEGTSNPNLYWYRQAAGRGLQLLFYSVGIGQISSEVPQNLSASRPQDRQFILSSKKLLLSDSGFYLCAWSVQTAGADTQYFGPGTRLTVL.

In DNA form, the CDR3 reads TGCGCCAGCAGCCCCAGCGGGGGGGCCAATGAGCAGTTCTTC. Protein: CASSPSGGANEQFF. This rearrangement joins TRBV5-1 to TRBJ2-1; 10 bases are a match to TRBD2. Germline CDR1 reads SGHRS; CDR2 reads YFSETQ. J lost 6 bases, V lost 4 bases, and 4 bases had no gene match. This CDR3 spans 14 amino acids.

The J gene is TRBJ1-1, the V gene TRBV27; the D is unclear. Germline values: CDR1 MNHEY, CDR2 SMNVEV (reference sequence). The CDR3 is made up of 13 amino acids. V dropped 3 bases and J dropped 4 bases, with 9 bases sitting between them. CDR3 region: CASSFAAGTEAFF. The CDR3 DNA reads TGTGCCAGCAGTTTCGCCGCGGGCACTGAAGCTTTCTTT.

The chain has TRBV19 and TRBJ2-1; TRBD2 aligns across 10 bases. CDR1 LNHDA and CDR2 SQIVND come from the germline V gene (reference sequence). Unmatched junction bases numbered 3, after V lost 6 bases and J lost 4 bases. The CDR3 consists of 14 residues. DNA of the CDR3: TGTGCCAGTAGAGCTAGCGGGAGATACAATGAGCAGTTCTTC. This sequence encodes CASRASGRYNEQFF.

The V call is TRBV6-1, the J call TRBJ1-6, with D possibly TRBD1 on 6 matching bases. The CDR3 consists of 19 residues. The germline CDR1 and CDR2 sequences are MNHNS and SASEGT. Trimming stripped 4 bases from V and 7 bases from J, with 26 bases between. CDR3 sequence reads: CASSAPFRGGLLDNSPLHF. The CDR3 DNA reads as TGTGCCAGCAGTGCCCCCTTTAGGGGGGGGCTCTTAGACAATTCACCCCTCCACTTT.

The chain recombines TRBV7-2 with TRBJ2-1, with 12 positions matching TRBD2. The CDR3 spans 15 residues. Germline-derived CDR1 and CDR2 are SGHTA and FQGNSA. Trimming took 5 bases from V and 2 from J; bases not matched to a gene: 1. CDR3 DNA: TGTGCCAGCAGCCGACTAGCGGGGGCCTACAATGAGCAGTTCTTC. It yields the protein CASSRLAGAYNEQFF.

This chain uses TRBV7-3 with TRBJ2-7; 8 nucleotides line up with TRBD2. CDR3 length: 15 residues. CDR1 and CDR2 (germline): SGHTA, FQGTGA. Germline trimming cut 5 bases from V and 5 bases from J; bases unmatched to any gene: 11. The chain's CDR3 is CASSPSGGGPHEQYF. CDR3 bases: TGTGCCAGCAGCCCGTCCGGCGGGGGGCCCCACGAGCAGTACTTC.

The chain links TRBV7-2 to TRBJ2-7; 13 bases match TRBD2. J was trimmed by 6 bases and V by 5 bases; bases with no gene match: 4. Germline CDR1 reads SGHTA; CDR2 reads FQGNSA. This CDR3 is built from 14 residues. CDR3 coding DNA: TGTGCCAGCAGCAGGACTAGCGGGAGACGCGAGCAGTACTTC. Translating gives CASSRTSGRREQYF. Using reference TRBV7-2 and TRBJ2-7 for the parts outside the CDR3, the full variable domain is GAGVSQSPSNKVTEKGKDVELRCDPISGHTALYWYRQSLGQGLEFLIYFQGNSAPDKSGLPSDRFSAERTGGSVSTLTIQRTQQEDSAVYLCASSRTSGRREQYFGPGTRLTVT.

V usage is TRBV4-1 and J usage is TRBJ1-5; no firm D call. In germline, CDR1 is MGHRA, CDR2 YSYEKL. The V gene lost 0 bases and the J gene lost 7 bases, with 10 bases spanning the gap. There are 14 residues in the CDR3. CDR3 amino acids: CASSQDMRVQPQHF. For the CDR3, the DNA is TGCGCCAGCAGCCAAGATATGCGGGTACAGCCCCAGCATTTT.

Here the CDR3 DNA reads TGTGCCAGCAGGGACCGGGGAGGGCCTGGGGCCAACGTCCTGACTTTC. Its protein is CASRDRGGPGANVLTF. J is TRBJ2-6 and V is TRBV13; TRBD2 aligns across 7 bases. Germline lookup yields CDR1 PRHDT and CDR2 FYEKMQ (reference sequence). CDR3 size: 16 residues. The ends lost 6 bases at V and 2 bases at J; junction bases unmatched: 7.

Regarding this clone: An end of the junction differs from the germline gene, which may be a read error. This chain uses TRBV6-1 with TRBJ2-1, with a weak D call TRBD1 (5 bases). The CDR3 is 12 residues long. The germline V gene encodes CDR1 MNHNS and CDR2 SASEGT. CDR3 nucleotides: TGTGCCTGCAGAATACAGGTCTATGAGCAGTTCTTC. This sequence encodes CACRIQVYEQFF.

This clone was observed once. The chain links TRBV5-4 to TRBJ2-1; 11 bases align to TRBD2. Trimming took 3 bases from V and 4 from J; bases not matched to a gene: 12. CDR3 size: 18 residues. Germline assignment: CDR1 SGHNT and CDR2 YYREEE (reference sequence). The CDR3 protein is CASSYVAGGSLGYNEQFF. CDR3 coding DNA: TGTGCCAGCAGCTATGTAGCGGGAGGGTCCCTAGGGTACAATGAGCAGTTCTTC. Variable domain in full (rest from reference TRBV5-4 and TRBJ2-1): ETGVTQSPTHLIKTRGQQVTLRCSSQSGHNTVSWYQQALGQGPQFIFQYYREEENGRGNFPPRFSGLQFPNYSSELNVNALELDDSALYLCASSYVAGGSLGYNEQFFGPGTRLTVL.

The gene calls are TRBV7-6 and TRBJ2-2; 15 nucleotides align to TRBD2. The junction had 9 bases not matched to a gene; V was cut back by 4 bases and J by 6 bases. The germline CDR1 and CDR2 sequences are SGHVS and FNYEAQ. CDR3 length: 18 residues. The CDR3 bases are TGTGCCAGCAGCTCTGGACTAGCGGGAGGGTTCTTGGCCGGGGAGCTGTTTTTT. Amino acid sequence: CASSSGLAGGFLAGELFF. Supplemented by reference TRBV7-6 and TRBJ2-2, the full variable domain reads GAGVSQSPRYKVTKRGQDVALRCDPISGHVSLYWYRQALGQGPEFLTYFNYEAQQDKSGLPNDRFSAERPEGSISTLTIQRTEQRDSAMYRCASSSGLAGGFLAGELFFGEGSRLTVL.

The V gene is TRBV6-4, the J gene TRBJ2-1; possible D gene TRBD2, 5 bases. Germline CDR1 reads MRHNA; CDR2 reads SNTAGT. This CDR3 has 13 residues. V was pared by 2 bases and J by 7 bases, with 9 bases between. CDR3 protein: CASSDRGSNEQFF. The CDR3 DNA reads TGTGCCAGCAGTGACCGGGGAAGTAATGAGCAGTTCTTC.

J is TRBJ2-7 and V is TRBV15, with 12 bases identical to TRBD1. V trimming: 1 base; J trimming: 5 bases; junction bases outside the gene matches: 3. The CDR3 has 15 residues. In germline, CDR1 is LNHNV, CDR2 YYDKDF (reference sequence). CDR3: CATSRGGTGGHEQYF. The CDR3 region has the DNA TGTGCCACCAGCAGAGGGGGGACAGGGGGCCACGAGCAGTACTTC.

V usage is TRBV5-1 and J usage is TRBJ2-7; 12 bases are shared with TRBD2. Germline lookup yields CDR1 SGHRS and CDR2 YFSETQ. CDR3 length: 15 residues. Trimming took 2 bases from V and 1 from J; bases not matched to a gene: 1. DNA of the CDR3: TGCGCCAGCAGCTTTGGACTAGCGGGGTCCTACGAGCAGTACTTC. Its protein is CASSFGLAGSYEQYF.

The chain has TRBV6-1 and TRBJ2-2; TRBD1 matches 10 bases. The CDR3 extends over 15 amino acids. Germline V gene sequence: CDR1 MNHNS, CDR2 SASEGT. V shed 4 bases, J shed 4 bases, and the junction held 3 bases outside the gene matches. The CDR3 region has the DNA TGTGCCAGCAGTGTGACAGGGGGCGCCACCGGGGAGCTGTTTTTT. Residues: CASSVTGGATGELFF.